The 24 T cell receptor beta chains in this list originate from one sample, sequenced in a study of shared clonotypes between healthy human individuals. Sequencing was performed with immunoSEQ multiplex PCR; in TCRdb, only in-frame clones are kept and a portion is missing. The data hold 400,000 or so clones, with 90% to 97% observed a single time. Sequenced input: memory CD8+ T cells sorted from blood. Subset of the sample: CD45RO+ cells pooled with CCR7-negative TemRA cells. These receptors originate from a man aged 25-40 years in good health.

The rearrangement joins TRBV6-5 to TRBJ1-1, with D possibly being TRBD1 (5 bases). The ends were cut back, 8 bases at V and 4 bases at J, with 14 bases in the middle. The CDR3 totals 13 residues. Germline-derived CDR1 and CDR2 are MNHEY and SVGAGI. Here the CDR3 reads CASGGSPFTEAFF. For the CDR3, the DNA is TGTGCCAGCGGGGGGTCACCTTTCACTGAAGCTTTCTTT.

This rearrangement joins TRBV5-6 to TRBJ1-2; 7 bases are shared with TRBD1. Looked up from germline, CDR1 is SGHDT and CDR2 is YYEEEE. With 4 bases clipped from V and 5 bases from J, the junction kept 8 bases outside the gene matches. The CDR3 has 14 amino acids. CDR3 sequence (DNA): TGTGCCAGCAGCGATTTGACAGGGCCTTATGGCTACACCTTC. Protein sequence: CASSDLTGPYGYTF.

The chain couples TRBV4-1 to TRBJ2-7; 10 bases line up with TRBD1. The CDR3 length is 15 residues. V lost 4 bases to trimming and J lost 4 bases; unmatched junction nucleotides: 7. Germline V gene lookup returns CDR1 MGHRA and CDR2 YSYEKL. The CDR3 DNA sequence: TGCGCCAGCAGCCGAGCTCCGGGACAGGGGTACGAGCAGTACTTC. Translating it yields CASSRAPGQGYEQYF.

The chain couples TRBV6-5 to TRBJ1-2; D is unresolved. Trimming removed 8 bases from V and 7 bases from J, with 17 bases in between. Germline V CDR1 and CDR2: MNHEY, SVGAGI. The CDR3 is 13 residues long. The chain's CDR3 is CASLRGGSSGYTF. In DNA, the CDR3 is TGTGCCAGCCTACGGGGAGGCAGTAGTGGCTACACCTTC.

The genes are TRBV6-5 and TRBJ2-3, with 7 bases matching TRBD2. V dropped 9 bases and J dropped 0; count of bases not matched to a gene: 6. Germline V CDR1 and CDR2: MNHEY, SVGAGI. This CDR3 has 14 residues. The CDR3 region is CARNTSASTDTQYF. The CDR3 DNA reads TGTGCCAGAAATACTAGCGCTAGCACAGATACGCAGTATTTT.

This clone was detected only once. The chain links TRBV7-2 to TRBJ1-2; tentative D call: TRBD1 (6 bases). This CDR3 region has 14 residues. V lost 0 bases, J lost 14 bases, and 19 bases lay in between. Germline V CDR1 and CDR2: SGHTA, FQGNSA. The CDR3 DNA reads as TGTGCCAGCAGCTTAGCGATAGCGACAGGTCCGGGAACCTTC. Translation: CASSLAIATGPGTF.

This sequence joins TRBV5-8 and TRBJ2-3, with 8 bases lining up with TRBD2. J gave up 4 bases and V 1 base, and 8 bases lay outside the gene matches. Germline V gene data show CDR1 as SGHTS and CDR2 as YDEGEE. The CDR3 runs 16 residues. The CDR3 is CASSLFPAGVSDTQYF. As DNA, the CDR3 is TGTGCCAGCAGCTTGTTTCCAGCGGGAGTCTCAGATACGCAGTATTTT.

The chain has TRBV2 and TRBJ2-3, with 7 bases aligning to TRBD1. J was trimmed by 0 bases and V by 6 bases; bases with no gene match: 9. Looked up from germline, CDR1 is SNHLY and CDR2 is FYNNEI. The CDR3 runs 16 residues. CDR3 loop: CASRRQGGDSTDTQYF. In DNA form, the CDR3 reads TGTGCCAGCAGAAGACAGGGTGGGGATAGCACAGATACGCAGTATTTT.

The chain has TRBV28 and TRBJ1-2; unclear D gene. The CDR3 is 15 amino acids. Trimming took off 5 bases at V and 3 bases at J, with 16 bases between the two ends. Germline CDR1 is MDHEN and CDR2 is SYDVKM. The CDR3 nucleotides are TGTGCCAGCAGTACGTTAAAGGAGCGGGACTATGGCTACACCTTC. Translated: CASSTLKERDYGYTF.

The CDR3 reads CASSHPIRGTSLADEQFF. The CDR3 DNA is TGCGCCAGCAGCCATCCCATCCGCGGGACTAGCCTTGCCGATGAGCAGTTCTTC. The V and J genes are TRBV4-1 and TRBJ2-1, with 9 bases fitting TRBD2. Losses at the gene ends were 3 bases for V and 8 bases for J; bases not matched to a gene: 17. CDR1 is MGHRA, CDR2 YSYEKL, per germline. The CDR3 is 18 residues long.

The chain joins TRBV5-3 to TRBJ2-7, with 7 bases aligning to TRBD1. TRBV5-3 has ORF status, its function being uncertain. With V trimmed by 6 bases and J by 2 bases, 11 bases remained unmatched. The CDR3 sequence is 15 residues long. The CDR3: CARINDREGPYEQYF. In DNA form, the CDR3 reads TGTGCCAGAATCAACGACAGGGAAGGTCCCTACGAGCAGTACTTC.

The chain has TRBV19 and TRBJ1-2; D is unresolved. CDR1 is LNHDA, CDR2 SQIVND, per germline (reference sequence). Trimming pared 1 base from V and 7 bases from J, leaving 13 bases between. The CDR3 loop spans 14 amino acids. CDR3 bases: TGTGCCAGTAGTATAGCGGCGGGGATGCCTGGCTACACCTTC. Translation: CASSIAAGMPGYTF.

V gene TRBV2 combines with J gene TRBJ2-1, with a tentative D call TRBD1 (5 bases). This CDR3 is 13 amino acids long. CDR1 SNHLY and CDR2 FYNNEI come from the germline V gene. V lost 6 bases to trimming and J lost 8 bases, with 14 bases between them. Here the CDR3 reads CASRDTPSYEQFF. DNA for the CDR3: TGTGCCAGCAGGGACACCCCCTCCTATGAGCAGTTCTTC.

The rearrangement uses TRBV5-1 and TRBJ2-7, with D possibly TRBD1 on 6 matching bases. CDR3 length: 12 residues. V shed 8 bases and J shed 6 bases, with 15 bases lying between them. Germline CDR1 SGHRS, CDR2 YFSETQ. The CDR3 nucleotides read TGCGCCAGTAGTATTCCAGGGGCCGAGCAGTACTTC. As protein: CASSIPGAEQYF.

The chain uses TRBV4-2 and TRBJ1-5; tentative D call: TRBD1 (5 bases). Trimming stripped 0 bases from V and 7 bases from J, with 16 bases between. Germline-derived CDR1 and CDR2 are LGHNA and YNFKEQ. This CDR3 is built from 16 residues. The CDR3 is CASSQDVRGRNQPQHF. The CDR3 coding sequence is TGTGCCAGCAGCCAAGATGTAAGGGGAAGAAACCAGCCCCAGCATTTT.

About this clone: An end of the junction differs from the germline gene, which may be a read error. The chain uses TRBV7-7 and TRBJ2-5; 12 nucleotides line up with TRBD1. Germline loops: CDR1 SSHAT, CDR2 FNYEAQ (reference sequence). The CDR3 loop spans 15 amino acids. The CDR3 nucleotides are TGTGCTAGCAGCTTAGGGACAGGGGGCGACGAGACCCAGTACTTC. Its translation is CASSLGTGGDETQYF.

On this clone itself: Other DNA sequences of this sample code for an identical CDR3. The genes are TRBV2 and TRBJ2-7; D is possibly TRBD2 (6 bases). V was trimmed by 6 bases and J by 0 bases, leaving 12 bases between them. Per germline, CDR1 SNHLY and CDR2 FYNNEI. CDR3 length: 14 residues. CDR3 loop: CASSPGLSSYEQYF. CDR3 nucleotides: TGTGCCAGCAGCCCGGGACTGAGCTCCTACGAGCAGTACTTC. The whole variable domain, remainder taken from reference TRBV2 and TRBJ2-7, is EPEVTQTPSHQVTQMGQEVILRCVPISNHLYFYWYRQILGQKVEFLVSFYNNEISEKSEIFDDQFSVERPDGSNFTLKIRSTKLEDSAMYFCASSPGLSSYEQYFGPGTRLTVT.

CDR3 nucleotides: TGTGCCAGCTCACCCGCGGCGGGTAGCTTGTTGGAGCTGTTTTTT. Translation gives CASSPAAGSLLELFF. The chain couples TRBV18 to TRBJ2-2; the D gene is possibly TRBD2 (5 bases). Germline CDR1 KGHSH, CDR2 LQKENI. Trimming pared 3 bases from V and 10 bases from J, leaving 18 bases between. CDR3 length: 15 amino acids.

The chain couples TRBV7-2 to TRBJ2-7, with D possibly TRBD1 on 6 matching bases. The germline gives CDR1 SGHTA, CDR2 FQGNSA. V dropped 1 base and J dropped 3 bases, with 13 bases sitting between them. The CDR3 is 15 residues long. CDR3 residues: CASSLGATGYYEQYF. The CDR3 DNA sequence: TGTGCCAGCAGCTTAGGGGCTACAGGGTACTACGAGCAGTACTTC.

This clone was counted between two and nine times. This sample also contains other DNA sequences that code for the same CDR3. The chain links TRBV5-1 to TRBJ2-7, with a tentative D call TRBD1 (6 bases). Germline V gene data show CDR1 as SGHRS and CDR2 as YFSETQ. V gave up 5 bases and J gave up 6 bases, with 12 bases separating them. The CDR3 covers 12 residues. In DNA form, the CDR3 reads TGCGCCAGCAGACAGGGTCTCCGCGAGCAGTACTTC. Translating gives CASRQGLREQYF.

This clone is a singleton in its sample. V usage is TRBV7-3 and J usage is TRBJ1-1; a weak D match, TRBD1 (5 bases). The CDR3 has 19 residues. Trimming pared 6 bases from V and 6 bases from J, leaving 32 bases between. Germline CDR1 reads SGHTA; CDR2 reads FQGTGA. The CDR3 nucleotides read TGTGCCAGCAGTTCATACAGGCTGGGTAGGATGTTTAGGAGCTCTGAAGCTTTCTTT. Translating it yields CASSSYRLGRMFRSSEAFF. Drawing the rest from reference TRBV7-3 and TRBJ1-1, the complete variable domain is GAGVSQTPSNKVTEKGKYVELRCDPISGHTALYWYRQSLGQGPEFLIYFQGTGAADDSGLPNDRFFAVRPEGSVSTLKIQRTERGDSAVYLCASSSYRLGRMFRSSEAFFGQGTRLTVV.

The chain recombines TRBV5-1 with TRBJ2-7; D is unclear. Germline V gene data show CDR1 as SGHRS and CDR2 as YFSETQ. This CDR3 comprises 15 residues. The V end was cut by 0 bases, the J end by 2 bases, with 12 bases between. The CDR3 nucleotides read TGCGCCAGCAGCTTGGCCTCGGCCCTTACCTACGAGCAGTACTTC. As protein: CASSLASALTYEQYF.

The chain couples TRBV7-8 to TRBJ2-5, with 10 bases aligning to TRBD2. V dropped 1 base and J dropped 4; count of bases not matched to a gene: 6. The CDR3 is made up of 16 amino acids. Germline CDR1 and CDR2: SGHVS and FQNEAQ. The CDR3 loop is CASSLEGRLAGETQYF. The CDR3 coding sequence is TGTGCCAGCAGCTTAGAAGGTCGACTAGCGGGAGAGACCCAGTACTTC.

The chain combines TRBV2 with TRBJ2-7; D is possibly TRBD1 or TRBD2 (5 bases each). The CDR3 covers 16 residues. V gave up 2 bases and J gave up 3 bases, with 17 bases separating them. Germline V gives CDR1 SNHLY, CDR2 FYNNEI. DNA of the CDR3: TGTGCCAGCAGTGAAATCGTCTTCCGGGACGTCTACGAGCAGTACTTC. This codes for CASSEIVFRDVYEQYF.